This TCR beta chain was identified during a study of T cells in Graves' hyperthyroidism and ophthalmopathy. Across the whole study: Once the initial diagnosis was made, peripheral blood was obtained before any treatment.

Study-level findings and limits: Most clonotypes expanded in thyroid above 0.001 were likewise present in blood.

The TCR beta CDR3 regions underwent amplification using RNA transcripts as the source. RT-PCR in the first round (using the HTBI primer set) targeted the TCR CDR3. TCRdb processed the multiplex PCR reads anew with MiXCR; each CDR3 protein has one entry. The sample includes 300,000 to 350,000 distinct CDR3 sequences, roughly 14% seen only once; the top ten take around 24%. Ten or more counts support this clonotype. Its target is not known. Participants, patients aged 18 to 65, had newly diagnosed hyperthyroidism with a duration under 2 months. Diagnostic decisions used clinical symptoms, serum thyroxine and TRAb, thyroid ultrasound and orbital computed tomography. CDR3 length: 15 residues. Trimming removed 1 base from V and 3 bases from J, with 13 bases in between.

Sequenced sample: blood. The TCR sequence derives from a woman in her 30s with Graves' hyperthyroidism. V is TRBV12-3 or TRBV12-4 and J is TRBJ2-7, with D perhaps matching TRBD1 (6 bases). CDR3 residues: CASSLDNGRGYEQYF. For the CDR3, the DNA is TGTGCCAGCAGTTTAGACAATGGCAGGGGCTACGAGCAGTACTTC.